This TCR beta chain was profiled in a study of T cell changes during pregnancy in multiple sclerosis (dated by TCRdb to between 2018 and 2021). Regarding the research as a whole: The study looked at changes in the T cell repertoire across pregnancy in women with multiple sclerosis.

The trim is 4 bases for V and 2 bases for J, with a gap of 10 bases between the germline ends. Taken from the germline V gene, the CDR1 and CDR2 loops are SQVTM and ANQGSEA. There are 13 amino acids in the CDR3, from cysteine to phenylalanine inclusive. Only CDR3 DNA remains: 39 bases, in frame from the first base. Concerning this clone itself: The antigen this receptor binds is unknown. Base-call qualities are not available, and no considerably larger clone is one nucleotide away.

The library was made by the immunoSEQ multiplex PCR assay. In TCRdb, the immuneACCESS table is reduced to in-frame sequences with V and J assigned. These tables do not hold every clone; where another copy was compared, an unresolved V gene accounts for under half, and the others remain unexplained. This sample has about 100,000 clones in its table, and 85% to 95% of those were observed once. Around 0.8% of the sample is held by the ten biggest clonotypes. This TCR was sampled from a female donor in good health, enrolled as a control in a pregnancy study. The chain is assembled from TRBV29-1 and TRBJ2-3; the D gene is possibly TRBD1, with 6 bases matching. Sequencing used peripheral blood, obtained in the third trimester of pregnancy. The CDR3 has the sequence CSVGQGITDTQYF. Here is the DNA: TGCAGCGTTGGGCAGGGGATCACAGATACGCAGTATTTT.